What follows are 27 T cell receptor beta chains derived from one specimen sequenced in a study of response to subunit inactivated influenza vaccine. TCRdb re-called the RT-PCR reads with MiXCR, one entry per CDR3 protein. The repertoire includes over 750,000 distinct CDR3 sequences, 21% of them detected once, and about 10% sits in the top ten. Specimen: PBMCs from blood, collected less than 6 days after vaccination. Every receptor here comes from a man aged 45-65 years who received an inactivated influenza vaccine.

This clonotype was detected only a few times. The V gene is TRBV6-1, the J gene TRBJ1-5, with a tentative D call TRBD1 (5 bases). The CDR3 is 16 amino acids. V was cut by 1 base and J by 7 bases, with 17 bases left in between. The germline gives CDR1 MNHNS, CDR2 SASEGT. CDR3 protein: CASSEVLGPVGQPQHF. The CDR3 coding sequence is TGTGCCAGCAGTGAAGTTTTGGGGCCGGTGGGCCAGCCCCAGCATTTT.

In its sample, this clonotype was seen once. A much larger clone sits a single nucleotide away, making a read error possible. The chain recombines TRBV5-1 with TRBJ1-1; D is possibly TRBD1 (5 bases). The V end lost 0 bases, the J end lost 4 bases, and 10 bases lay between the germline ends. This CDR3 has 14 amino acids. Germline CDR1 SGHRS, CDR2 YFSETQ. The CDR3 region is CASSLGAGITEAFF. The CDR3 region has the DNA TGCGCCAGCAGCTTGGGTGCAGGGATCACTGAAGCTTTCTTT.

This clonotype was counted ten times or more. This chain uses TRBV5-1 with TRBJ2-1; the match to TRBD2 covers 9 bases. This CDR3 is 14 amino acids long. Unmatched junction bases numbered 1, after V lost 0 bases and J lost 6 bases. Germline assignment: CDR1 SGHRS and CDR2 YFSETQ. The CDR3: CASSLASGVNEQFF. CDR3 DNA sequence: TGCGCCAGCAGCTTGGCTAGCGGGGTCAATGAGCAGTTCTTC. Together with reference TRBV5-1 and TRBJ2-1, the CDR3 gives the full variable domain: KAGVTQTPRYLIKTRGQQVTLSCSPISGHRSVSWYQQTPGQGLQFLFEYFSETQRNKGNFPGRFSGRQFSNSRSEMNVSTLELGDSALYLCASSLASGVNEQFFGPGTRLTVL.

The chain joins TRBV20-1 to TRBJ1-2; D not resolved. The CDR3 is 12 amino acids. V was clipped by 3 bases and J by 4 bases, with 9 bases between them. CDR1 and CDR2 (germline): DFQATT, SNEGSKA (reference sequence). CDR3 protein: CSASPNGYGYTF. CDR3 nucleotides: TGCAGTGCTAGTCCGAATGGCTATGGCTACACCTTC.

This chain links TRBV6-2 or TRBV6-3 with TRBJ2-5, with 8 bases that match TRBD1. The CDR3 is 16 amino acids. Trimming cost V 4 bases and J 7 bases; bases outside gene matches: 14. The germline CDR1 and CDR2 sequences are MNHEY and SVGEGT. CDR3 DNA: TGTGCCAGCAGTTTTACGACAGGGGCCGAATTCGGGACCCAGTACTTC. Protein: CASSFTTGAEFGTQYF.

V and J are TRBV9 and TRBJ2-5; D is uncertain. With 4 bases removed from V and 0 bases from J, the gap between germline ends came to 10 bases. Per germline, CDR1 SGDLS and CDR2 YYNGEE. CDR3 length: 14 amino acids. Written as DNA, the CDR3 is TGTGCCAGCAGCCCCCGAATTTACCAAGAGACCCAGTACTTC. This codes for CASSPRIYQETQYF.

The chain has TRBV20-1 and TRBJ1-2; weak D call: TRBD1 (5 bases). V lost 0 bases, J lost 5 bases, and 13 bases lay in between. In germline, CDR1 is DFQATT, CDR2 SNEGSKA (reference sequence). The CDR3 covers 14 residues. The CDR3 sequence is CSARDLDSLYGYTF. In nucleotides, the CDR3 is TGCAGTGCTAGAGATTTAGACAGCCTATATGGCTACACCTTC.

The genes are TRBV5-1 and TRBJ2-7, with D perhaps TRBD1 or TRBD2 (5 bases each). CDR3 length equals 14 residues. V dropped 5 bases and J dropped 1 base, with 13 bases sitting between them. Germline loops: CDR1 SGHRS, CDR2 YFSETQ. This chain's CDR3 is CASREGRDSYEQYF. In DNA, the CDR3 is TGCGCCAGCAGAGAGGGCAGGGATTCCTACGAGCAGTACTTC.

The rearrangement uses TRBV20-1 and TRBJ2-7, with D possibly matching TRBD1 (5 bases). This CDR3 is built from 12 residues. V lost 3 bases to trimming and J lost 6 bases, with 12 bases between them. Germline V gene data show CDR1 as DFQATT and CDR2 as SNEGSKA (reference sequence). The CDR3 sequence: CSASIQGSEQYF. The CDR3 DNA reads as TGCAGTGCTAGTATCCAGGGAAGCGAGCAGTACTTC.

V is TRBV4-1 and J is TRBJ2-7, with a possible D match to TRBD1 (5 bases). The CDR3 spans 14 residues. Germline V gene lookup returns CDR1 MGHRA and CDR2 YSYEKL. V lost 3 bases and J 3 bases, leaving 12 bases between the germline ends. CDR3 in amino acids: CASSHMGHHYEQYF. CDR3 coding DNA: TGCGCCAGCAGCCATATGGGGCATCACTACGAGCAGTACTTC.

In this sample, this clonotype turned up a few times. The chain has TRBV7-2 and TRBJ2-1; D possibly corresponds to TRBD2 (7 bases). Germline lookup yields CDR1 SGHTA and CDR2 FQGNSA. The CDR3 runs 13 residues. The V end lost 7 bases, the J end lost 10 bases, and 17 bases lay between the germline ends. CDR3 coding DNA: TGTGCCAGCATTCGGGGGGCCACCTCGGAGCAGTTCTTC. Its protein product is CASIRGATSEQFF.

J is TRBJ2-6 and V is TRBV9, with unresolved D. CDR1 is SGDLS, CDR2 YYNGEE, per germline. The CDR3 length is 19 residues. V dropped 4 bases and J dropped 2 bases, with 22 bases sitting between them. In DNA form, the CDR3 reads TGTGCCAGCAGCCCACAACTCCCGGTCTTCGGTACTGGGGCCAACGTCCTGACTTTC. Amino acid sequence: CASSPQLPVFGTGANVLTF.

This clonotype turned up a few times. V usage is TRBV30 and J usage is TRBJ2-1; the D is unclear. This CDR3 has 11 residues. Trimming cost V 3 bases and J 5 bases, with 5 bases left between them. Germline V lookup: CDR1 GTSNPN, CDR2 SVGIG (reference sequence). The CDR3 reads CAWRTDNEQFF. CDR3 DNA sequence: TGTGCCTGGAGAACAGACAATGAGCAGTTCTTC.

Only a few counts were recorded for this clonotype. The rearrangement uses TRBV13 and TRBJ2-3; TRBD1 or TRBD2 may be the D gene (6 bases each). There are 18 residues in the CDR3. Between the trimmed V and J ends, which lost 0 bases and 2 bases, there was a span of 18 bases. The germline CDR1 and CDR2 sequences are PRHDT and FYEKMQ (reference sequence). The CDR3 loop reads CASSLGRFRGRTTDTQYF. The CDR3 nucleotides are TGTGCCAGCAGCTTAGGTCGGTTCCGGGGGCGAACCACAGATACGCAGTATTTT.

The rearrangement uses TRBV6-2 or TRBV6-3 and TRBJ2-1; perhaps D is TRBD1 or TRBD2 (6 bases each). The CDR3 has 17 residues. CDR1 and CDR2 (germline): MNHEY, SVGEGT. V dropped 4 bases and J dropped 4 bases, with 20 bases sitting between them. The CDR3 DNA follows: TGTGCCAGCAGTTCTTACCTCACGGGGGCCTCGTACAATGAGCAGTTCTTC. It encodes CASSSYLTGASYNEQFF.

This clonotype was seen a few times. The chain has TRBV10-3 and TRBJ1-1; D perhaps matches TRBD1 (6 bases). The germline V gene has CDR1 ENHRY and CDR2 SYGVKD. This CDR3 spans 15 amino acids. V was clipped by 6 bases and J by 1 base, with 15 bases between them. CDR3 residues: CAISGQSHGNTEAFF. As DNA, the CDR3 is TGTGCCATCAGCGGACAGTCCCATGGGAACACTGAAGCTTTCTTT.

The chain recombines TRBV20-1 with TRBJ2-1; 10 positions match TRBD2. The CDR3 consists of 17 residues. Germline V lookup: CDR1 DFQATT, CDR2 SNEGSKA (reference sequence). With V trimmed by 0 bases and J by 0 bases, 5 bases remained unmatched. This chain's CDR3 is CSARDASGSFSYNEQFF. For the CDR3, the DNA is TGCAGTGCTAGAGACGCTAGCGGGAGTTTCTCCTACAATGAGCAGTTCTTC.

The CDR3 loop reads CASSLAPSGGTSTDTQYF. CDR3 DNA: TGCGCCAGCAGCCTGGCGCCTAGCGGGGGGACCAGCACAGATACGCAGTATTTT. This chain joins TRBV5-1 and TRBJ2-3, with TRBD2 matching over 11 bases. Germline lookup yields CDR1 SGHRS and CDR2 YFSETQ. V trimming: 4 bases; J trimming: 0 bases; junction bases outside the gene matches: 10. CDR3 length equals 18 residues.

A note on this clonotype: One end of the junction varies from germline; a read error may be responsible. The CDR3 reads CASRFSGTGELFF. The CDR3 DNA reads TGTGCCAGCAGGTTCTCGGGCACCGGTGAGCTGTTTTTT. The V gene is TRBV7-9, the J gene TRBJ2-2; no clear D. The CDR3 has 13 amino acids. Germline lookup yields CDR1 SEHNR and CDR2 FQNEAQ (reference sequence).

The chain couples TRBV7-3 to TRBJ2-3, with TRBD2 matching 9 bases. The germline V gene encodes CDR1 SGHTA and CDR2 FQGTGA. Trimming removed 2 bases from V and 4 bases from J; junction bases left unmatched: 7. This CDR3 contains 16 residues. CDR3 coding DNA: TGTGCCAGCAGCTTACTTAGCGGGAGAGGTGCAGATACGCAGTATTTT. Its translation is CASSLLSGRGADTQYF.

This chain connects TRBV6-2 or TRBV6-3 to TRBJ2-7; unclear D gene. V was clipped by 4 bases and J by 3 bases, with 10 bases between them. This CDR3 contains 13 residues. Germline CDR1 MNHEY, CDR2 SVGEGT. CDR3 region: CASSSPRVYEQYF. CDR3 nucleotides: TGTGCCAGCAGTTCCCCCCGAGTCTACGAGCAGTACTTC.

The table lists this clonotype with many counts. V and J are TRBV5-1 and TRBJ2-5, with 9 bases identical to TRBD1. The CDR3 runs 17 residues. The junction had 14 bases not matched to a gene; V was cut back by 4 bases and J by 4 bases. CDR1 and CDR2 from the germline V gene are SGHRS and YFSETQ. CDR3 region: CASSPGYRGRLLETQYF. As DNA, the CDR3 is TGCGCCAGCAGCCCAGGGTACAGGGGGCGCCTGTTAGAGACCCAGTACTTC.

This clonotype was seen more than once but under ten times. V usage is TRBV9 and J usage is TRBJ2-4, with 9 nucleotides matching TRBD1. In germline, CDR1 is SGDLS, CDR2 YYNGEE. The CDR3 length is 17 residues. The V gene end was trimmed by 4 bases and the J gene end by 0 bases; junction bases not matched to a gene: 8. CDR3 loop: CASSTPTGGEAKNIQYF. CDR3 sequence (DNA): TGTGCCAGCAGCACCCCGACAGGGGGGGAAGCCAAAAACATTCAGTACTTC.

The V and J genes are TRBV6-2 or TRBV6-3 and TRBJ1-6; D call uncertain. This CDR3 comprises 15 residues. V was clipped by 1 base and J by 0 bases, with 4 bases between them. Germline loops: CDR1 MNHEY, CDR2 SVGEGT. The chain's CDR3 is CASSYLHSYNSPLHF. The CDR3 nucleotides read TGTGCCAGCAGTTACTTACACTCCTATAATTCACCCCTCCACTTT.

The genes are TRBV7-9 and TRBJ2-2; 7 bases are a match to TRBD1. The J segment lost 6 bases and the V segment lost 0 bases, leaving 4 bases of the junction unmatched. Germline CDR1 SEHNR, CDR2 FQNEAQ (reference sequence). The CDR3 spans 15 residues. CDR3 sequence (DNA): TGTGCCAGCAGCTTAGCTGGACAGGTTTCCGGGGAGCTGTTTTTT. Translating gives CASSLAGQVSGELFF.

The chain joins TRBV30 to TRBJ1-2; D call uncertain. Trimming stripped 1 base from V and 6 bases from J, with 12 bases between. The CDR3 spans 13 residues. The germline gives CDR1 GTSNPN, CDR2 SVGIG (reference sequence). As DNA, the CDR3 is TGTGCCTGGAGTGGACGGATGGGAAATGGCTACACCTTC. Its translation: CAWSGRMGNGYTF.

This clonotype has more than one count but fewer than ten. The chain has TRBV5-1 and TRBJ2-5; D gene ambiguous. V lost 1 base, J lost 2 bases, and 9 bases lay in between. The germline V gene has CDR1 SGHRS and CDR2 YFSETQ. The CDR3 has 14 amino acids. The CDR3: CASSLSGKQETQYF. The DNA of the CDR3 is TGCGCCAGCAGCTTGTCAGGAAAACAAGAGACCCAGTACTTC.